The subject of this entry is one T cell receptor beta chain. This clonotype has a handful of counts. The clone's antigen remains unknown. One base away there is no much larger clone; base qualities are not given. Sequencer: Illumina NovaSeq 6000. cDNA libraries for TCRalpha and TCRbeta were prepared by 5'RACE using constant-segment primers, with sample barcodes and unique molecular identifiers added. RNA was extracted from every sample with Trizol reagent. Library amplification was performed in two PCR steps, and a second sample barcode and Illumina TruSeq adapters were introduced in the second step. Sequencing of libraries was performed on an Illumina NovaSeq with 2 x 150 bp paired-end reads. The study's processing was this. Reads were demultiplexed and collapsed into UMI-guided consensus sequences with migec v1.2.7. Using mixcr v2.1.11, UMI consensuses were aligned to TRA and TRB V and J templates and then assembled into clonotypes. Expanded or contracted clonotypes were those called significant by both edgeR and NoisET, with noise models trained on biological replicates. edgeR calls used a false discovery rate-adjusted p below 0.01 and a log2 fold-change threshold of 1. As an exploratory analysis of dynamics, PCA with hierarchical clustering was applied to max-normalized trajectories of the 1000 most abundant clonotypes. The CD4 or CD8 phenotype of responding clones was assigned using the separately sequenced CD4+ and CD8+ repertoires. The public reads were quality trimmed at Q25 with fastp and then assembled into clones with MiXCR by TCRdb, keeping productive beta chains. Each CDR3 protein gets just one entry, which takes the most common genes and DNA from the rows behind it. The V and J calls were determined by TCRdb, not by the authors. The sample data list 350,000 to 500,000 distinct CDR3 sequences, and over 15% of these were observed just once. About 22% of the sample is in the top ten clones.

V is cut by 4 bases and J by 6 bases, and the space between the germline ends is 13 bases. From the cysteine up to the phenylalanine, the CDR3 has a length of 14 residues. Solely the CDR3 DNA is kept, with 42 bases framed from the first base. Sequences MNHEY (CDR1) and SMNVEV (CDR2) are obtained from the germline V gene (reference sequence). This sample was taken from a study of T-cell memory formation after mild COVID-19 listed by TCRdb under 2021. Study-level background: TCR sequence clusters from the two donors were found to be largely donor specific. T-cell clones expanding and contracting after mild COVID-19 in a couple of donors were tracked by longitudinal TCRalpha and TCRbeta repertoire sequencing. The cohort comprised two young, previously healthy adult volunteers, one female and one male.

Ficoll-Paque density gradient centrifugation was used to isolate PBMCs. Paper-wide results and their limitations: The detection of some responding clones in pre-infection memory suggests that pre-existing cross-reactive memory T cells joined the SARS-CoV-2 response. SARS-CoV-2 specificity was not confirmed for the second-wave clones peaking on day 37. Contracting CD4+ clones turned up mainly in the CM and EM memory subsets, whereas EMRA was where CD8+ clones were enriched. Clones that contracted from day 15 to 85 showed balanced CD4/CD8 phenotypes, whereas a second wave of clones that expanded from day 15 to 37 leaned towards CD4+. Only two mild cases were covered by the study, and larger cohorts that include severe cases with pre-infection samples were considered necessary.

This sequence uses TRBV27 and TRBJ2-1; matching of 5 bases hints at TRBD1 as the D gene. This clonotype originated in a man aged 18 to 35 who had mild COVID-19 (a few samples of this study predate the infection). The sample titles of this study are shuffled in the database, so cell type and time point are left out; the donor was told from shared clones. The specimen was PBMCs or a T cell subset sorted from them (not recorded which). The DNA reads as follows: TGTGCCAGCAGTTCATGGCCGCAGGGCAATGAGCAGTTCTTC. Its protein product is CASSSWPQGNEQFF.